Following are 6 T cell receptor beta chains from one sample sequenced in a study of regulatory T cells in long-lasting Graves disease listed by TCRdb under 2021. Receptor libraries were prepared by multiplex PCR. Sequenced using an Illumina HiSeq 4000. TCR beta libraries were built with iRepertoire HTBI primers and Arm-PCR amplification of CDR3 regions. In-frame beta chains were kept once TCRdb had trimmed the public reads at Q25 with fastp and called clones with MiXCR. Every entry covers one CDR3 protein and lists the most common genes and DNA from its rows. Counted in this sample were some 560,000 distinct CDR3 sequences; 16% of them appeared once. In total, the top ten clones hold approximately 25% of the sample. The sample's time point, from its label and the paper: newly diagnosed GD, antithyroid drugs for less than 3 months. For both TCR sequencing and RNA sequencing, RNA was extracted from PBMCs in TRIzol.

This sample was shared with a second study, whose subject was T cells in Graves' hyperthyroidism and ophthalmopathy.

The sample here was peripheral blood mononuclear cells (PBMCs), taken at new diagnosis, from a patient treated with antithyroid drugs. These receptor sequences come from a woman aged 35 to 60 with Graves disease. Donor details come from another sample of the same person, matched by shared clones.

The chain carries TRBV5-1 and TRBJ2-1, with 10 bases lining up with TRBD1. Germline V gene lookup returns CDR1 SGHRS and CDR2 YFSETQ. V dropped 4 bases and J dropped 8; count of bases not matched to a gene: 9. This CDR3 has 15 residues. Here the CDR3 DNA reads TGCGCCAGCAGCCCCGGGACAGGGGCATCGGATGAGCAGTTCTTC. It translates to CASSPGTGASDEQFF.

This clonotype was seen many times. The junction shows a germline mismatch at one end, possibly a read error. The rearrangement uses TRBV5-1 and TRBJ2-1; D perhaps matches TRBD1 (5 bases). CDR3 length equals 14 residues. Per germline, CDR1 SGHRS and CDR2 YFSETQ. The CDR3 reads CASSLGQSYNEQFF. The CDR3 DNA follows: TGTGCCAGCAGCTTGGGGCAGTCCTACAATGAGCAGTTCTTC.

A note on this clonotype: One base away lies a much larger clone, so this may be a sequencing read error. The chain uses TRBV7-9 and TRBJ2-1; TRBD1 aligns across 11 bases. The J call may be mistaken, given a closer DNA end match to TRBJ2-5. Germline assignment: CDR1 SEHNR and CDR2 FQNEAQ (reference sequence). This CDR3 contains 15 residues. This chain's CDR3 is CASSWGQGGQGTQYF. The CDR3 DNA sequence: TGTGCCAGCAGCTGGGGACAGGGGGGCCAAGGGACCCAGTACTTC.

This clonotype was recorded many times. The CDR3 sequence: CASRDGYHSTDTQYF. In DNA, the CDR3 is TGTGCCAGCCGGGATGGGTACCACTCCACAGATACGCAGTATTTT. The chain combines TRBV2 with TRBJ2-3, with D perhaps TRBD2 (5 bases). V was pared by 8 bases and J by 2 bases, with 17 bases between. CDR3 length: 15 residues. Germline values: CDR1 SNHLY, CDR2 FYNNEI.

This clonotype was detected many times. The chain joins TRBV2 to TRBJ1-5; no definite D call. Germline lookup yields CDR1 SNHLY and CDR2 FYNNEI. V lost 3 bases and J 4 bases, leaving 7 bases between the germline ends. The CDR3 is made up of 13 amino acids. The DNA of the CDR3 is TGTGCCAGCAGTGAGTGGTTTAATCAGCCCCAGCATTTT. Amino acid sequence: CASSEWFNQPQHF.

This clonotype appeared many times. The CDR3 spells CSATRGQKQETQYF. The CDR3 nucleotides read TGCAGTGCTACAAGGGGACAGAAGCAAGAGACCCAGTACTTC. The chain links TRBV20-1 to TRBJ2-5, with 7 bases lining up with TRBD1. V lost 4 bases, J lost 2 bases, and 7 bases stayed unmatched. The CDR3 sequence is 14 residues long. The germline CDR1 and CDR2 sequences are DFQATT and SNEGSKA (reference sequence).